This T cell receptor (beta chain) was sequenced during a study of T cell changes during pregnancy in multiple sclerosis. Sequencing used immunoSEQ multiplex PCR; TCRdb keeps in-frame clones, though not all of them. Counted here are 36,000 or so clones, about 89% occurring once; the ten biggest clones make up approximately 10%. The source material was CD8+ T cells from peripheral blood mononuclear cells, sampled in the third trimester of pregnancy. The clonotype comes from a female donor with multiple sclerosis, enrolled in a pregnancy study.

The CDR3 DNA follows: TGTGCCAGCGGGGACACGGACTACGAGCAGTACTTC. It translates to CASGDTDYEQYF. The V and J genes are TRBV6-6 and TRBJ2-7, with a possible D match to TRBD1 (6 bases). CDR1 is MNHNY, CDR2 SVGAGI, per germline (reference sequence). The CDR3 is 12 residues long. Trimming took off 8 bases at V and 3 bases at J, with 11 bases between the two ends.